This TCR beta chain was captured in a study of shared clonotypes between healthy human individuals. Profiling relied on immunoSEQ multiplex PCR, and the TCRdb table lists in-frame clones only, not all of them. This table holds some 1.5 million clones, around 98% found once. This CDR3 spans 15 amino acids. This sequence was found in a man aged 30-40 years in good health. The sample comprised naive CD4+ T cells sorted from blood. Subset here: CD45RA+ positively selected. The chain employs TRBV21-1 and TRBJ2-7; the table names TRBD2, a call not compared with the DNA. TRBV21-1 is deemed a pseudogene. The CDR3 spells CASSTKAGGPDEQYF. CDR3 coding DNA: TGTGCCAGCAGTACTAAAGCGGGAGGGCCCGACGAGCAGTACTTC.